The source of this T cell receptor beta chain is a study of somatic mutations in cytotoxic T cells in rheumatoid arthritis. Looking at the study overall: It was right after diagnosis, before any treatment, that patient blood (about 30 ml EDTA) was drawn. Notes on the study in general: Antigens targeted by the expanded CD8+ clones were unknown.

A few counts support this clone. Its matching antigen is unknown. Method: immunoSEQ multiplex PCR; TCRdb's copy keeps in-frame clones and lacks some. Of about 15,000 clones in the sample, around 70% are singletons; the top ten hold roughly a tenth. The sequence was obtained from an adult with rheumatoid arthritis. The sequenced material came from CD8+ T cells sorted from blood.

CDR3 sequence: CASSQEGTGGGYTF. The DNA of the CDR3 is TGCGCCAGCAGCCAAGAAGGGACAGGGGGCGGCTACACCTTC. This chain links TRBV4-1 with TRBJ1-2; TRBD1 aligns across 12 bases. With 0 bases clipped from V and 8 bases from J, the junction kept 1 base outside the gene matches. The CDR3 length is 14 residues. The V gene's germline CDR1 is MGHRA and CDR2 YSYEKL.